Shown below are 19 T cell receptor beta chains from a single sample sequenced in a study of OX40 agonist ivuxolimab in advanced cancers. The data were produced by immunoSEQ multiplex PCR, yet TCRdb's version contains in-frame clones alone and is incomplete. The profile covers under 80,000 clones, with about 90% appearing a single time and less than 0.9% taken by the ten largest. The source material was CD4+ or CD8+ T cells sorted from blood, sampled in a trial of the OX40 agonist ivuxolimab. The receptors were gathered from an adult with an advanced solid tumor such as melanoma, head and neck, liver or kidney cancer.

DNA of the CDR3: TGTGCCAGCAGGCGGGACTTGCTGACCAATGAGCAGTTCTTC. Its protein product is CASRRDLLTNEQFF. V gene TRBV28 combines with J gene TRBJ2-1; tentatively, D is TRBD2 (6 bases). CDR1 is MDHEN, CDR2 SYDVKM, per germline. V gave up 6 bases and J gave up 6 bases, with 15 bases separating them. The CDR3 length is 14 residues.

CDR3 amino acids: CASSVGQGGTTEAFF. The CDR3 nucleotides read TGTGCCAGCAGCGTCGGACAGGGAGGAACGACTGAAGCTTTCTTT. This chain uses TRBV9 with TRBJ1-1; 8 bases match TRBD1. The CDR3 runs 15 residues. CDR1 is SGDLS, CDR2 YYNGEE, per germline. Trimming removed 2 bases from V and 5 bases from J; junction bases left unmatched: 8.

J is TRBJ2-7 and V is TRBV19; the D gene is possibly TRBD1 (5 bases). V lost 4 bases and J lost 7, with 20 bases in between. CDR1 and CDR2 (germline): LNHDA, SQIVND (reference sequence). This CDR3 has 15 residues. Here the CDR3 reads CASSTTGPRPDEQYF. CDR3 bases: TGTGCCAGTAGTACAACAGGACCCCGTCCCGATGAGCAGTACTTC. The whole variable domain, remainder taken from reference TRBV19 and TRBJ2-7, is DGGITQSPKYLFRKEGQNVTLSCEQNLNHDAMYWYRQDPGQGLRLIYYSQIVNDFQKGDIAEGYSVSREKKESFPLTVTSAQKNPTAFYLCASSTTGPRPDEQYFGPGTRLTVT.

This chain uses TRBV7-3 with TRBJ1-2, with 7 positions matching TRBD1. Per germline, CDR1 SGHTA and CDR2 FQGTGA. The CDR3 runs 13 residues. V lost 4 bases, J lost 8 bases, and 7 bases stayed unmatched. The CDR3 DNA follows: TGTGCCAGCAGCTCCGAGGGGGCAGGAGGCTACACCTTC. Its protein is CASSSEGAGGYTF. The full variable domain, with the rest looked up from reference TRBV7-3 and TRBJ1-2, is GAGVSQTPSNKVTEKGKYVELRCDPISGHTALYWYRQSLGQGPEFLIYFQGTGAADDSGLPNDRFFAVRPEGSVSTLKIQRTERGDSAVYLCASSSEGAGGYTFGSGTRLTVV.

This chain joins TRBV6-5 and TRBJ2-7; D remains ambiguous. The CDR3 sequence is 15 residues long. The V end was cut by 0 bases, the J end by 5 bases, with 14 bases between. CDR1 and CDR2 from the germline V gene are MNHEY and SVGAGI. For the CDR3, the DNA is TGTGCCAGCAGTTACTCGATTCGATCGACCCACGAGCAGTACTTC. As protein: CASSYSIRSTHEQYF.

V usage is TRBV25-1 and J usage is TRBJ2-5; possible D gene TRBD1, 5 bases. Trimming stripped 0 bases from V and 3 bases from J, with 11 bases between. CDR1 is MGHDK, CDR2 SYGVNS, per germline. CDR3 length: 15 amino acids. This CDR3 reads CASSEYRTYEETQYF. The CDR3 DNA sequence: TGTGCCAGCAGTGAATATCGGACATACGAAGAGACCCAGTACTTC.

On this clone itself: Other DNA sequences in this sample translate to the same CDR3. V gene TRBV6-1 combines with J gene TRBJ2-5; 7 nucleotides align to TRBD2. V was pared by 1 base and J by 5 bases, with 16 bases of the junction left unmatched. This CDR3 contains 18 residues. Germline values: CDR1 MNHNS, CDR2 SASEGT. The CDR3 nucleotides are TGTGCCAGCAGTGAAGGCATAGCATCTAAGCGGGGTTGGGAGACCCAGTACTTC. Translating it yields CASSEGIASKRGWETQYF.

The V call is TRBV6-1, the J call TRBJ2-1; D tentatively reads TRBD1 or TRBD2 (9 bases each). The germline gives CDR1 MNHNS, CDR2 SASEGT. With 2 bases removed from V and 12 bases from J, the gap between germline ends came to 29 bases. The CDR3 is 18 amino acids. The chain's CDR3 is CASSENRGRLYSGGMQFF. DNA for the CDR3: TGTGCCAGCAGTGAAAACAGGGGGCGCCTCTACAGCGGGGGGATGCAGTTCTTC.

This chain connects TRBV6-5 to TRBJ1-1; possibly TRBD1 for D (5 bases). V was trimmed by 0 bases and J by 0 bases, leaving 8 bases between them. Germline CDR1 is MNHEY and CDR2 is SVGAGI. The CDR3 is 15 amino acids. The CDR3 DNA sequence: TGTGCCAGCAGTTACTCAGGGACCGTGAACACTGAAGCTTTCTTT. Amino acids: CASSYSGTVNTEAFF.

The CDR3 DNA is TGTGCCAGCAGTGAATCCGAAGCACAGGGGCAGTACTTC. It translates to CASSESEAQGQYF. The rearrangement links TRBV2 to TRBJ2-7; maybe TRBD1 (6 bases). The V and J ends lost 2 bases and 9 bases respectively, with 14 bases between them. The CDR3 extends over 13 amino acids. Per germline, CDR1 SNHLY and CDR2 FYNNEI. Drawing the rest from reference TRBV2 and TRBJ2-7, the complete variable domain is EPEVTQTPSHQVTQMGQEVILRCVPISNHLYFYWYRQILGQKVEFLVSFYNNEISEKSEIFDDQFSVERPDGSNFTLKIRSTKLEDSAMYFCASSESEAQGQYFGPGTRLTVT.

The V gene is TRBV5-1, the J gene TRBJ2-5, with 11 positions matching TRBD2. CDR1 and CDR2 (germline): SGHRS, YFSETQ. Trimming cost V 0 bases and J 2 bases; bases outside gene matches: 6. The CDR3 length is 17 residues. CDR3 protein: CASSLALAGGAQETQYF. CDR3 nucleotides: TGCGCCAGCAGCTTGGCCCTAGCGGGGGGTGCTCAAGAGACCCAGTACTTC. Looking up the rest from reference TRBV5-1 and TRBJ2-5 gives the full variable domain: KAGVTQTPRYLIKTRGQQVTLSCSPISGHRSVSWYQQTPGQGLQFLFEYFSETQRNKGNFPGRFSGRQFSNSRSEMNVSTLELGDSALYLCASSLALAGGAQETQYFGPGTRLLVL.

This clone was seen a single time. The CDR3 is CASSSARDYNEQFF. The DNA of the CDR3 is TGTGCCAGCAGTTCAGCCAGGGATTACAATGAGCAGTTCTTC. The rearrangement joins TRBV6-6 to TRBJ2-1, with D tentatively TRBD1 (5 bases). Germline CDR1 MNHNY, CDR2 SVGAGI (reference sequence). Trimming removed 4 bases from V and 4 bases from J, with 11 bases in between. This CDR3 is built from 14 residues.

This clone has a single count. The chain couples TRBV19 to TRBJ2-3; D gene ambiguous. The CDR3 runs 14 residues. Per germline, CDR1 LNHDA and CDR2 SQIVND (reference sequence). V lost 1 base to trimming and J lost 2 bases, with 7 bases between them. DNA of the CDR3: TGTGCCAGTAGTATAGGGGCCGACACAGATACGCAGTATTTT. It codes for CASSIGADTDTQYF.

The genes are TRBV6-1 and TRBJ1-1, with a tentative D call TRBD1 (5 bases). Trimming cost V 3 bases and J 3 bases, with 14 bases left between them. The CDR3 spans 15 residues. The germline V gene encodes CDR1 MNHNS and CDR2 SASEGT. The CDR3 DNA reads as TGTGCCAGCAGTGAGTTAGGACACCACGACACTGAAGCTTTCTTT. This translates into CASSELGHHDTEAFF.

This sequence joins TRBV7-2 and TRBJ2-5; D is ambiguous. The length of the CDR3 is 15 residues. Trimming pared 3 bases from V and 5 bases from J, leaving 16 bases between. Germline CDR1 reads SGHTA; CDR2 reads FQGNSA. In nucleotides, the CDR3 is TGTGCCAGCAGCTTCGGCGGTAGCCAAGCGGAGACCCAGTACTTC. This codes for CASSFGGSQAETQYF.

This rearrangement joins TRBV6-5 to TRBJ1-5; a possible D gene is TRBD1 (6 bases). This CDR3 is built from 12 residues. Germline V lookup: CDR1 MNHEY, CDR2 SVGAGI. The V and J ends lost 7 bases and 4 bases respectively, with 8 bases between them. The CDR3 DNA sequence: TGTGCCAGCAAAGGGACAAATCAGCCCCAGCATTTT. It yields the protein CASKGTNQPQHF.

This chain connects TRBV19 to TRBJ1-5; TRBD1 matches at 7 bases. CDR1 and CDR2 (germline): LNHDA, SQIVND (reference sequence). The CDR3 loop spans 17 amino acids. The trim removed 0 bases at V and 0 bases at J, leaving 5 bases unmatched. As DNA, the CDR3 is TGTGCCAGTAGTATAGATACCAGGGGGTATAGCAATCAGCCCCAGCATTTT. Protein sequence: CASSIDTRGYSNQPQHF.

This clone was detected only once. The chain couples TRBV4-1 to TRBJ1-5; a weak D match, TRBD1 (5 bases). Germline V gene lookup returns CDR1 MGHRA and CDR2 YSYEKL. The CDR3 is 16 residues long. Deletions cut 0 bases from V and 1 base from J, with 10 bases between. The CDR3 DNA reads TGCGCCAGCAGCCAAGACCGGAGGGGAAGCAATCAGCCCCAGCATTTT. Its translation: CASSQDRRGSNQPQHF.

V usage is TRBV11-3 and J usage is TRBJ2-2, with a weak D call TRBD2 (5 bases). CDR3 length: 14 amino acids. V dropped 6 bases and J dropped 3 bases, with 11 bases sitting between them. Germline V gene sequence: CDR1 SGHNT, CDR2 YENEEA. The chain's CDR3 is CASSRGLDTGELFF. The CDR3 nucleotides are TGTGCCAGCAGTCGGGGTCTCGACACCGGGGAGCTGTTTTTT.